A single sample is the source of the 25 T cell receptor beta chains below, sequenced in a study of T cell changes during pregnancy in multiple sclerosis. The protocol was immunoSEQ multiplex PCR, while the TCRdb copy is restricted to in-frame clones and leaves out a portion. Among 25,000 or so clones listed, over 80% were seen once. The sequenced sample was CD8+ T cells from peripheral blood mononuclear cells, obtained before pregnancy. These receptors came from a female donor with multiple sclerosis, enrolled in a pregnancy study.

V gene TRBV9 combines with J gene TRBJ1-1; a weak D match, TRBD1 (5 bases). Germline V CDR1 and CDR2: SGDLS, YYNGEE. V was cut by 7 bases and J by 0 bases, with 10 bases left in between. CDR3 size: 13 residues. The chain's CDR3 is CASSGKVNTEAFF. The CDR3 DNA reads TGTGCCAGCTCAGGGAAGGTGAACACTGAAGCTTTCTTT.

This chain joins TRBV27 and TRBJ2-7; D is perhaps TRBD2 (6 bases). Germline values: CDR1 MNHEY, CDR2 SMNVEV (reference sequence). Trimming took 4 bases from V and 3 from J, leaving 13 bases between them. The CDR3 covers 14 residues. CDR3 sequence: CASSWSGDYYEQYF. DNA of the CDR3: TGTGCCAGCAGTTGGTCGGGAGATTACTACGAGCAGTACTTC.

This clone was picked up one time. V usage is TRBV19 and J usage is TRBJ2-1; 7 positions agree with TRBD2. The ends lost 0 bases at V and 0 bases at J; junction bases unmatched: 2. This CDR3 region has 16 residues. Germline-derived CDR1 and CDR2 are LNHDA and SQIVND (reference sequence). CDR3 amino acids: CASSIDRDYSYNEQFF. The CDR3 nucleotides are TGTGCCAGTAGTATAGACCGGGACTACTCCTACAATGAGCAGTTCTTC.

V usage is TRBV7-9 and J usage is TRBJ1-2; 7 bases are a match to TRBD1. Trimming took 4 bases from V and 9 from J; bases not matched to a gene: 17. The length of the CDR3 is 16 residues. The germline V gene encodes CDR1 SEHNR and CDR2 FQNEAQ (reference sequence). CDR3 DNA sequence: TGTGCCAGCAGCTCCCAAATAGGGGCAGGGGGAACGAGCTACACCTTC. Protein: CASSSQIGAGGTSYTF. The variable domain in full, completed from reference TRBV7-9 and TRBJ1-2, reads DTGVSQNPRHKITKRGQNVTFRCDPISEHNRLYWYRQTLGQGPEFLTYFQNEAQLEKSRLLSDRFSAERPKGSFSTLEIQRTEQGDSAMYLCASSSQIGAGGTSYTFGSGTRLTVV.

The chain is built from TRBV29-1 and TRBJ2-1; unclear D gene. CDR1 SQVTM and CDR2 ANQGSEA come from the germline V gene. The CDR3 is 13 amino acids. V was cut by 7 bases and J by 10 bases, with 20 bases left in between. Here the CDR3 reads CSADPRGSWEQFF. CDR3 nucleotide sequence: TGCAGCGCAGACCCCCGCGGCTCTTGGGAGCAGTTCTTC.

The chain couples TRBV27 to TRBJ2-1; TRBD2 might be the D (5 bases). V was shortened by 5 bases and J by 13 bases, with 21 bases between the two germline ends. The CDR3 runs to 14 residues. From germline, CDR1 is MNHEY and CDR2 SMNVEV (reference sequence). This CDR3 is CASSLGLAMANQFF. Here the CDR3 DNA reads TGTGCCAGCAGTCTCGGACTGGCAATGGCCAACCAGTTCTTC.

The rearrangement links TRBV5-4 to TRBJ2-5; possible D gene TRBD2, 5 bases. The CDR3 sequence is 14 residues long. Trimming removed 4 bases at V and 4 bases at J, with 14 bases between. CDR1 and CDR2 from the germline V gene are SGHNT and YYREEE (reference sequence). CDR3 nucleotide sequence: TGTGCCAGCAGCAGCCGGGAAGTGCGAGAGACCCAGTACTTC. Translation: CASSSREVRETQYF.

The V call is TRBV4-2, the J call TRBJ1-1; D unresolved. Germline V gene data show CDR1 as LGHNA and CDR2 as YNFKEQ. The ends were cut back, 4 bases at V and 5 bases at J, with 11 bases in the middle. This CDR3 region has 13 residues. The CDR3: CASSPAPGTEAFF. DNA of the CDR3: TGTGCCAGCAGCCCAGCCCCGGGGACTGAAGCTTTCTTT.

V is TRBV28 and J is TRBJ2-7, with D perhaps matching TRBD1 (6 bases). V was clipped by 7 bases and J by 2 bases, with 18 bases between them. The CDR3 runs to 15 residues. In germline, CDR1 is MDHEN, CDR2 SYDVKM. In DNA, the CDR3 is TGTGCCAGCACGCCCCGACGGGGACAAACCTACGAGCAGTACTTC. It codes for CASTPRRGQTYEQYF.

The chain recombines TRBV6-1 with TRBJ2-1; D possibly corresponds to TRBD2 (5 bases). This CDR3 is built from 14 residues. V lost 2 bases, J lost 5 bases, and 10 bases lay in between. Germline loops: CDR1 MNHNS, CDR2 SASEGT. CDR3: CASSEREQNNEQFF. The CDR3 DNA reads TGTGCCAGCAGTGAACGGGAACAAAACAATGAGCAGTTCTTC.

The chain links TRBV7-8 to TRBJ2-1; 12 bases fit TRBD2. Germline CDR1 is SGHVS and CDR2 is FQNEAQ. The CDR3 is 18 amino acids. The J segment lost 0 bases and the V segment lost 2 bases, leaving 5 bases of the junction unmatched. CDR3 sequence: CASSLPLAGGPSYNEQFF. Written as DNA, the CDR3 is TGTGCCAGCAGCTTACCACTAGCGGGAGGACCCTCCTACAATGAGCAGTTCTTC.

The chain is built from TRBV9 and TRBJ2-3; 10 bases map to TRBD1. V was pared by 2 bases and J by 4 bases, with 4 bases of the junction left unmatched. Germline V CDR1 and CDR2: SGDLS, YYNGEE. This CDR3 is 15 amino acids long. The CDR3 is CASSVMDRGADTQYF. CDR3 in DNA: TGTGCCAGCAGCGTTATGGACAGGGGGGCAGATACGCAGTATTTT.

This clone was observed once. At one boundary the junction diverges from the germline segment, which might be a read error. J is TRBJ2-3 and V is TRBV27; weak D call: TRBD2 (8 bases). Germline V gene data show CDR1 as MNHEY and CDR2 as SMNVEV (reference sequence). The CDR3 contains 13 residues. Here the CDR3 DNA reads TGTGCCAACAACAGGGGTAGGCAGCGGGAGTTTCATTTT. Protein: CANNRGRQREFHF.

This chain's CDR3 is CSVDWVTEENYGYTF. The CDR3 region has the DNA TGCAGCGTTGATTGGGTGACGGAGGAAAACTATGGCTACACCTTC. The chain uses TRBV29-1 and TRBJ1-2; D remains ambiguous. The V gene lost 3 bases and the J gene lost 2 bases, with 16 bases spanning the gap. CDR3 length equals 15 residues. Germline V gene sequence: CDR1 SQVTM, CDR2 ANQGSEA.

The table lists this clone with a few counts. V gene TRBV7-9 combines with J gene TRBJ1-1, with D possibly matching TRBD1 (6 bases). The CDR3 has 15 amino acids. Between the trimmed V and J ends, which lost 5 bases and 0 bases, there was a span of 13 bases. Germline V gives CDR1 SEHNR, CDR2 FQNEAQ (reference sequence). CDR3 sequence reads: CASSPIGQLNTEAFF. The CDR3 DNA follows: TGTGCCAGCAGCCCAATCGGACAGTTGAACACTGAAGCTTTCTTT. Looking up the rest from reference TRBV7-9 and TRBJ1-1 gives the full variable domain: DTGVSQNPRHKITKRGQNVTFRCDPISEHNRLYWYRQTLGQGPEFLTYFQNEAQLEKSRLLSDRFSAERPKGSFSTLEIQRTEQGDSAMYLCASSPIGQLNTEAFFGQGTRLTVV.

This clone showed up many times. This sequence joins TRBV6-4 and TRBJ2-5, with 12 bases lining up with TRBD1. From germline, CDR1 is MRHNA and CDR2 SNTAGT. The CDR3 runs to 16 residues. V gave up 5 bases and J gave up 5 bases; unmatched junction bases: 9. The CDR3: CASSPGTGGAVETQYF. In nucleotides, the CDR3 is TGTGCCAGCAGTCCCGGGACAGGGGGCGCCGTGGAGACCCAGTACTTC.

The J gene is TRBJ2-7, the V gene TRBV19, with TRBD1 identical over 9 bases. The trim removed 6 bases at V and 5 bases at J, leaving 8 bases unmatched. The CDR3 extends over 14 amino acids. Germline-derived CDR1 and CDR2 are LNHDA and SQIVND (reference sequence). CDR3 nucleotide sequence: TGTGCCAGTAGCCCGGGACAGGGAATCCACGAGCAGTACTTC. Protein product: CASSPGQGIHEQYF.

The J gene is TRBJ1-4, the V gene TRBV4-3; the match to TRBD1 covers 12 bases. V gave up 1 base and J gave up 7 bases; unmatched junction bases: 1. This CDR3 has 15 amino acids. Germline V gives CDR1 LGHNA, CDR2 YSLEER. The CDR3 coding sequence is TGCGCCAGCAGCCAAGGGGGACAGGGGGCTGAAAAACTGTTTTTT. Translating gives CASSQGGQGAEKLFF.

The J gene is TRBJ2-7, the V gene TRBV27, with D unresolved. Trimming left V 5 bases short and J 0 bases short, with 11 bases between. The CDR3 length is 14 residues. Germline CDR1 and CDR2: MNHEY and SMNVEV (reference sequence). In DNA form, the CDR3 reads TGTGCCAGCAGTCCAGACACTTACTCCTACGAGCAGTACTTC. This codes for CASSPDTYSYEQYF.

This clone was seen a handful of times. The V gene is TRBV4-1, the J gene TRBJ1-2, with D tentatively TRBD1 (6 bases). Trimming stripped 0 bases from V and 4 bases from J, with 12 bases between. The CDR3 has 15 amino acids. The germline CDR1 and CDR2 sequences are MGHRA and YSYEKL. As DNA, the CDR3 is TGCGCCAGCAGCCAAGATCGGGTGGGGGCCTATGGCTACACCTTC. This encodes CASSQDRVGAYGYTF.

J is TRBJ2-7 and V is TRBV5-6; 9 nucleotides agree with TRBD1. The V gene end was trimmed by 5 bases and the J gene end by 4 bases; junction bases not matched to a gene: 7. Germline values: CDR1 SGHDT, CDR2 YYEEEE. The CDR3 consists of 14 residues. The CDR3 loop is CASRGTGSMYEQYF. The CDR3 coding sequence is TGTGCCAGCAGAGGGACAGGGAGTATGTACGAGCAGTACTTC.

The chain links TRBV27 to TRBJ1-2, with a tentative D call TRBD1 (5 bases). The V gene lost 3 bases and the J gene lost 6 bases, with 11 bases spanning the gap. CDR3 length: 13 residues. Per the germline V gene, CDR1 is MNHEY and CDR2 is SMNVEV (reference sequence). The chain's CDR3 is CASSFSGNHGYTF. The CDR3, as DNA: TGTGCCAGCAGTTTTTCAGGGAATCATGGCTACACCTTC.

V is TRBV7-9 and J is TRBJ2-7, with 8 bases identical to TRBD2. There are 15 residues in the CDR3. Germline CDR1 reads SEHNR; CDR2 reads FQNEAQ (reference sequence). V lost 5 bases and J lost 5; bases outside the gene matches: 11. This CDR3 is CASSPWTSQPHEQYF. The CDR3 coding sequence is TGTGCCAGCAGCCCCTGGACTAGCCAACCCCACGAGCAGTACTTC. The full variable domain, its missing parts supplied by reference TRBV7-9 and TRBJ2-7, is DTGVSQNPRHKITKRGQNVTFRCDPISEHNRLYWYRQTLGQGPEFLTYFQNEAQLEKSRLLSDRFSAERPKGSFSTLEIQRTEQGDSAMYLCASSPWTSQPHEQYFGPGTRLTVT.

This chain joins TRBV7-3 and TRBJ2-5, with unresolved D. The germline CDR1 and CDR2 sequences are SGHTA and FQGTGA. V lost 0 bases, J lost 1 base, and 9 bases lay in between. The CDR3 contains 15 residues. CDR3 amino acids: CASSLTVGTQETQYF. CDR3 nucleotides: TGTGCCAGCAGCTTAACAGTGGGCACCCAAGAGACCCAGTACTTC.

As DNA, the CDR3 is TGCGCCAGCAGCTCACAGGGATCTGGGGATGGCTACACCTTC. Its protein is CASSSQGSGDGYTF. This chain links TRBV5-1 with TRBJ1-2; weak D call: TRBD1 (6 bases). Trimming removed 3 bases from V and 6 bases from J, with 15 bases in between. The CDR3 spans 14 residues. The germline V gene encodes CDR1 SGHRS and CDR2 YFSETQ.